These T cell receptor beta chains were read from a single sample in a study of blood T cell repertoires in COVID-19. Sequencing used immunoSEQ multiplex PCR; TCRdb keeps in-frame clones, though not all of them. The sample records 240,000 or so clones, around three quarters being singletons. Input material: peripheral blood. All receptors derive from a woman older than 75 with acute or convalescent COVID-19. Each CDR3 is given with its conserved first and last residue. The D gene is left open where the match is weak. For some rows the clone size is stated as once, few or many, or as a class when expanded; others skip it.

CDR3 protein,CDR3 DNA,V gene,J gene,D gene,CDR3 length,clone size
CASSEANYEQYF,TGTGCCAGCAGTGAAGCTAACTACGAGCAGTACTTC,TRBV6-1,TRBJ2-7,-,12,-
CASSRTPNANTGELFF,TGCGCCAGCAGCCGGACTCCCAACGCGAACACCGGGGAGCTGTTTTTT,TRBV5-1,TRBJ2-2,-,16,-
CASSLARGGAVYEQYF,TGTGCCAGCAGTCTGGCCCGCGGGGGGGCCGTTTACGAGCAGTACTTC,TRBV6-2/TRBV6-3,TRBJ2-7,TRBD2,16,-
CASSSTGPHHLYGYTF,TGTGCCAGCAGTTCAACAGGTCCCCACCACCTCTATGGCTACACCTTC,TRBV6-6,TRBJ1-2,-,16,-
CASTSRTSGSRELFF,TGTGCCAGCACGAGCAGGACTAGCGGGAGCAGGGAGCTGTTTTTT,TRBV2,TRBJ2-2,TRBD2,15,-
CATNPIWAQGPNYGYTF,TGTGCCACCAACCCCATCTGGGCCCAGGGGCCTAACTATGGCTACACCTTC,TRBV19,TRBJ1-2,-,17,few
CASSLRSSGANVLTF,TGTGCCAGCAGCTTGAGGAGCTCTGGGGCCAACGTCCTGACTTTC,TRBV5-4,TRBJ2-6,-,15,-
CATSREAGTNEKLFF,TGTGCCACCAGCAGAGAGGCCGGGACTAATGAAAAACTGTTTTTT,TRBV15,TRBJ1-4,-,15,-
CSVQGPGGAGETQYF,TGCAGCGTCCAGGGGCCCGGGGGGGCCGGGGAGACCCAGTACTTC,TRBV29-1,TRBJ2-5,TRBD2,15,-
CASSPQGASDTGELFF,TGTGCCAGCTCACCACAGGGGGCATCGGACACCGGGGAGCTGTTTTTT,TRBV18,TRBJ2-2,TRBD1,16,-
CASSSGTNYGYTF,TGTGCCAGCAGTTCAGGGACTAACTATGGCTACACCTTC,TRBV28,TRBJ1-2,-,13,once
CASSLGEGLFGGNYGYTF,TGTGCCAGCAGCTTAGGGGAGGGCCTGTTCGGGGGTAACTATGGCTACACCTTC,TRBV7-9,TRBJ1-2,-,18,few
CASSYRLAIEQYF,TGTGCCAGCAGTTACCGACTAGCGATAGAGCAGTACTTC,TRBV6-2/TRBV6-3,TRBJ2-7,TRBD2,13,-
CASSPGAPGTSGLNNEQFF,TGTGCCAGCAGCCCAGGAGCCCCCGGGACTAGCGGGTTGAACAATGAGCAGTTCTTC,TRBV5-4,TRBJ2-1,TRBD2,19,once
CASTENTNTGELFF,TGTGCCAGCACCGAGAATACGAACACCGGGGAGCTGTTTTTT,TRBV27,TRBJ2-2,-,14,once
CATSRNPPDRAGGEQYF,TGTGCCACCAGCAGAAACCCCCCAGACAGGGCTGGAGGCGAGCAGTACTTC,TRBV15,TRBJ2-7,TRBD1,17,once
CASSLVPGGTIYNSPLHF,TGTGCCAGCAGCTTAGTTCCAGGTGGAACCATCTATAATTCACCCCTCCACTTT,TRBV7-2,TRBJ1-6,-,18,-
CAGGQGNYEQYF,TGTGCCGGGGGACAGGGGAACTACGAGCAGTACTTC,TRBV30,TRBJ2-7,TRBD1,12,-
CASRGPGQGGEGGYTF,TGTGCCAGCAGAGGCCCGGGACAGGGGGGAGAGGGTGGCTACACCTTC,TRBV7-2,TRBJ1-2,TRBD1,16,-
CASSEVASGGFDEQYF,TGTGCCAGCAGTGAAGTGGCGAGCGGGGGTTTCGACGAGCAGTACTTC,TRBV6-1,TRBJ2-7,TRBD2,16,-
CASSRGRILAGGPGDTQYF,TGTGCTAGTAGTAGGGGGCGGATACTAGCGGGAGGGCCGGGAGATACGCAGTATTTT,TRBV12-5,TRBJ2-3,TRBD2,19,-
CASRRLAHEQYF,TGTGCCAGCAGGAGACTAGCCCACGAGCAGTACTTC,TRBV6-5,TRBJ2-7,TRBD2,12,-
CASTGGLYGYTF,TGCGCCAGCACCGGGGGACTCTATGGCTACACCTTC,TRBV5-1,TRBJ1-2,-,12,-
CAISVGDGDNTEAFF,TGTGCCATCAGTGTTGGAGACGGGGATAACACTGAAGCTTTCTTT,TRBV10-3,TRBJ1-1,-,15,-
CASSYRQEFPYEQYF,TGTGCCAGCAGTTACAGACAGGAATTTCCCTACGAGCAGTACTTC,TRBV6-5,TRBJ2-7,-,15,once
CASGEIRAEQYF,TGTGCCAGCGGGGAGATACGAGCCGAGCAGTACTTC,TRBV3-1/TRBV3-2,TRBJ2-7,-,12,-
CASSLSGNQPQHF,TGCGCCAGCAGCTTGTCAGGGAATCAGCCCCAGCATTTT,TRBV5-1,TRBJ1-5,-,13,once
CASSLTQGPYNEQFF,TGTGCCAGCAGCTTAACGCAGGGCCCCTACAATGAGCAGTTCTTC,TRBV7-3,TRBJ2-1,-,15,-
CASSQPGGFEKLFF,TGTGCCAGCAGCCAACCCGGCGGGTTCGAAAAACTGTTTTTT,TRBV7-8,TRBJ1-4,-,14,-